Below, one T cell receptor (beta chain) is given with its context. Its specificity is not known. This entry comes from a study of T cell responses to AZD1222 COVID-19 vaccine. The method was immunoSEQ multiplex PCR; TCRdb's version includes in-frame clones alone and lacks a portion of them. The sample holds around 140,000 clones, approximately 92% seen once. Germline V gives CDR1 MGHRA, CDR2 YSYEKL. V was clipped by 1 base and J by 7 bases; unmatched bases: 9. The length of the CDR3 is 17 residues. Study-wide results and limits: Most donors were white British, females outnumbered males, and clonal diversity was possibly underestimated.

The J gene is TRBJ1-6, the V gene TRBV4-1; the match to TRBD1 covers 8 bases. The material was peripheral blood, obtained on day 0 of AZD1222 vaccination. This TCR came from an adult in good health. The CDR3 sequence: CASSQVWAGGENSPLHF. The CDR3, as DNA: TGCGCCAGCAGCCAAGTCTGGGCAGGGGGCGAGAATTCACCCCTCCACTTT.